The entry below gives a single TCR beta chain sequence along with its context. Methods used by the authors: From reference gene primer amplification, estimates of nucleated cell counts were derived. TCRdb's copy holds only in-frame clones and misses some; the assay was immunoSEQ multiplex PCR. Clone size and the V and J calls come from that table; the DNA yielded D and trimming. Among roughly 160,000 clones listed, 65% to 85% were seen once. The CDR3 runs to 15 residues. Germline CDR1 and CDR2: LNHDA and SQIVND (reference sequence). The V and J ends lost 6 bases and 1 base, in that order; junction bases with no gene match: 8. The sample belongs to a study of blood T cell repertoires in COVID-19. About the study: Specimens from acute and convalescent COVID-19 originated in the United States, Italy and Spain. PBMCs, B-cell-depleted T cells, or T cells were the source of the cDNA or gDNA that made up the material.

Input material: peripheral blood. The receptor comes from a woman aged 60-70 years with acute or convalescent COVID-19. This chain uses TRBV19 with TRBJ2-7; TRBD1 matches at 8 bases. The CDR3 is CASRVDRDSSYEQYF. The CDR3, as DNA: TGTGCCAGTAGAGTGGACAGGGACAGTTCCTACGAGCAGTACTTC.